In this sample, the clone carrying this TCR beta chain turned up a few times. Mismatch with germline at one junction end may stem from a read error. The CDR3 totals 13 residues. Germline V lookup: CDR1 SEHNR, CDR2 FQNEAQ (reference sequence). The PCR contained 60 Vbeta and 13 Jbeta primers. Original methodology: An analysis that came later counted 73 million or so unique TCR beta chains, around 12 million shared. Here immunoSEQ multiplex PCR was the method, and the copy in TCRdb shows in-frame clones only, minus some. For V, J and clone size, that table is used; D and trimming come from the DNA. The sample lists over 130,000 clones; less than 85% were seen once. The data derive from a study of cytomegalovirus exposure and HLA in healthy donors.

The receptor comes from a man aged 35 to 55 in good health and CMV-seronegative. The source material was PBMCs. The V gene is TRBV7-9, the J gene TRBJ2-7; D might be TRBD1 (5 bases). The CDR3: CSSSLSFGAEQYF. The CDR3 DNA follows: TGTTCCAGCAGCTTGAGTTTTGGGGCCGAGCAGTACTTC.